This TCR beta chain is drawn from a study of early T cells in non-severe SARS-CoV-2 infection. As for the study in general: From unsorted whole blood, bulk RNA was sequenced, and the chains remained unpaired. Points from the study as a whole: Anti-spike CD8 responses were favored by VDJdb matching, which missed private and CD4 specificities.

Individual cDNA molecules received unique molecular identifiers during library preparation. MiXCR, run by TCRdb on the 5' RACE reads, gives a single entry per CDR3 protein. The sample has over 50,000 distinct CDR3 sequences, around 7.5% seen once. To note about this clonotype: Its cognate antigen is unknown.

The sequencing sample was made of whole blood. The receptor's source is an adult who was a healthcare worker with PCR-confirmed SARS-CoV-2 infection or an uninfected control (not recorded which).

This CDR3 reads CASSLWGEPQHF. The CDR3 DNA is TGTGCCAGCAGTTTATGGGGGGAGCCCCAGCATTTT. The V gene is TRBV28, the J gene TRBJ1-5; a possible D gene is TRBD1 (5 bases). Trimming shortened V by 0 bases and J by 8 bases, and 5 bases separated the two germline ends. This CDR3 is built from 12 residues. CDR1 is MDHEN and CDR2 is SYDVKM in the germline V gene.